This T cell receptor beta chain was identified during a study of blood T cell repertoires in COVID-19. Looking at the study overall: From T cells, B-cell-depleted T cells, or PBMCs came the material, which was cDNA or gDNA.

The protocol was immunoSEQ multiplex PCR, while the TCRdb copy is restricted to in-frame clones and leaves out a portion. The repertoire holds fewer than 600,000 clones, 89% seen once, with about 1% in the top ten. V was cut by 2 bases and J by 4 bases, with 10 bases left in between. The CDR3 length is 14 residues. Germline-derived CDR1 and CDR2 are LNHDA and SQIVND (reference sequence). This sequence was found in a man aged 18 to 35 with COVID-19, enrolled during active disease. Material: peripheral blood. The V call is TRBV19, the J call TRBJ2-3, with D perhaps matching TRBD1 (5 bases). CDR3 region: CASSIMEGADTQYF. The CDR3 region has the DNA TGTGCCAGTAGTATAATGGAAGGGGCAGATACGCAGTATTTT.